The 21 T cell receptor beta chains below all came from one sample that was sequenced in a study of T-cell reconstitution after alpha-beta-depleted transplantation in children. Preparation of the TCRbeta library was carried out with unique molecular identifiers. TCRdb re-derived calls from the PCR reads in MiXCR, one entry per CDR3 protein. This table holds fewer than 550,000 distinct CDR3 sequences, about 16% found once. Sequencing used PBMCs, mostly from graft donor cells, obtained 360 days after TCRalphabeta/CD19-depleted stem cell transplant. Receptors were obtained from a boy under two years old who had a stem cell transplant for Wiskott-Aldrich syndrome, so the T cells may come from the graft donor.

The chain employs TRBV30 and TRBJ2-2; D is undetermined. This CDR3 region has 13 residues. Per the germline V gene, CDR1 is GTSNPN and CDR2 is SVGIG (reference sequence). V was clipped by 0 bases and J by 7 bases, with 9 bases between them. CDR3 region: CAWSVRFSGELFF. The CDR3 DNA reads as TGTGCCTGGAGTGTACGCTTCAGCGGGGAGCTGTTTTTT.

This clonotype occurred a few times. This sequence joins TRBV24-1 and TRBJ2-3; D is perhaps TRBD1 or TRBD2 (5 bases each). Per germline, CDR1 KGHDR and CDR2 SFDVKD. The CDR3 has 14 amino acids. Trimming took 9 bases from V and 0 from J, leaving 12 bases between them. CDR3 sequence (DNA): TGTGCCACCGGGACCCTGTCCAGCACAGATACGCAGTATTTT. It is translated as CATGTLSSTDTQYF.

The chain combines TRBV6-1 with TRBJ2-7, with D possibly TRBD1 on 6 matching bases. The CDR3 loop spans 15 amino acids. V was cut by 6 bases and J by 2 bases, with 17 bases left in between. Per germline, CDR1 MNHNS and CDR2 SASEGT. CDR3 nucleotides: TGTGCCAGCAGACCAGGGGTCCTTCCTACCTACGAGCAGTACTTC. Protein: CASRPGVLPTYEQYF.

V is TRBV27 and J is TRBJ1-1; D not resolved. The CDR3 runs 13 residues. Trimming took off 6 bases at V and 3 bases at J, with 11 bases between the two ends. Germline V gives CDR1 MNHEY, CDR2 SMNVEV (reference sequence). The CDR3 loop reads CASSLLGYTEAFF. DNA of the CDR3: TGTGCCAGCAGCCTCCTAGGGTACACTGAAGCTTTCTTT.

Details on this clonotype: One end of the junction varies from germline; a read error may be responsible. This sequence joins TRBV12-3 or TRBV12-4 and TRBJ2-6, with 14 bases fitting TRBD2. The length of the CDR3 is 19 residues. CDR3 sequence (DNA): TGTGCCATCAGTTTGACTAGCGGGAGGGCCTTTTCTGGGGCCAACGTCCTGACTTTC. Amino acids: CAISLTSGRAFSGANVLTF.

This clonotype has just a few counts. The chain is built from TRBV12-3 or TRBV12-4 and TRBJ2-5; no firm D call. With 1 base removed from V and 5 bases from J, the gap between germline ends came to 14 bases. The CDR3 is 15 residues long. The CDR3 protein is CASSLGQSYRETQYF. The CDR3 DNA sequence: TGTGCCAGCAGTTTAGGTCAGAGCTACCGGGAGACCCAGTACTTC.

This clonotype was observed many times. The chain uses TRBV3-1 and TRBJ2-1; no definite D call. Germline lookup yields CDR1 LGHDT and CDR2 YNNKEL (reference sequence). Trimming removed 4 bases from V and 3 bases from J, with 4 bases in between. CDR3 length: 12 residues. The DNA of the CDR3 is TGTGCCAGCAGCCGGGGCTACAATGAGCAGTTCTTC. This translates into CASSRGYNEQFF.

This clonotype was observed a few times. The chain uses TRBV4-3 and TRBJ2-3; D is uncertain. V lost 0 bases and J lost 6, with 10 bases in between. The CDR3 has 14 amino acids. Germline V CDR1 and CDR2: LGHNA, YSLEER. The CDR3 here is CASSQESISDTQYF. CDR3 DNA: TGCGCCAGCAGCCAAGAATCAATTTCGGATACGCAGTATTTT.

This clonotype occurred many times. The chain uses TRBV11-2 and TRBJ2-7, with TRBD2 matching 9 bases. After removal of 3 bases from V and 3 bases from J, the junction contained 21 bases not matched to a gene. This CDR3 region has 20 residues. The germline CDR1 and CDR2 sequences are SGHAT and FQNNGV. The CDR3 nucleotides are TGTGCCAGCAGCTTCTTCGGTATGGGGACATTAGCGGGAGCGCTCTACGAGCAGTACTTC. Translation gives CASSFFGMGTLAGALYEQYF.

This chain connects TRBV24-1 to TRBJ2-1; 7 bases align to TRBD2. Germline CDR1 reads KGHDR; CDR2 reads SFDVKD. The CDR3 length is 13 residues. Trimming took 1 base from V and 8 from J; bases not matched to a gene: 1. The CDR3: CATSDLAGYEQFF. In DNA, the CDR3 is TGTGCCACCAGTGATTTAGCGGGATATGAGCAGTTCTTC.

The chain links TRBV6-2 or TRBV6-3 to TRBJ2-3; 7 bases are a match to TRBD2. CDR3 length equals 15 residues. V trimming: 6 bases; J trimming: 2 bases; junction bases outside the gene matches: 8. Looked up from germline, CDR1 is MNHEY and CDR2 is SVGEGT. The CDR3 DNA reads as TGTGCCAGCAGCCGACTAGCTATCTTCACAGATACGCAGTATTTT. Translating gives CASSRLAIFTDTQYF.

Only a few counts were recorded for this clonotype. The chain is built from TRBV19 and TRBJ2-3; tentative D call: TRBD1 (5 bases). V lost 4 bases and J 1 base, leaving 12 bases between the germline ends. Germline-derived CDR1 and CDR2 are LNHDA and SQIVND (reference sequence). CDR3 length equals 15 residues. CDR3 loop: CASSTRTMGTDTQYF. DNA of the CDR3: TGTGCCAGTAGTACTCGGACAATGGGCACAGATACGCAGTATTTT.

The chain uses TRBV7-6 and TRBJ2-3; no clear D gene. Per the germline V gene, CDR1 is SGHVS and CDR2 is FNYEAQ. The CDR3 spans 13 residues. V was pared by 1 base and J by 5 bases, with 7 bases between. CDR3 sequence: CASSLVSVDTQYF. The CDR3 DNA sequence: TGTGCCAGCAGCTTAGTGTCTGTAGATACGCAGTATTTT.

The V and J genes are TRBV11-1 and TRBJ2-1, with TRBD1 identical over 10 bases. CDR1 is SGHAT and CDR2 is FQDESV in the germline V gene (reference sequence). The CDR3 runs to 20 residues. The V gene end was trimmed by 6 bases and the J gene end by 0 bases; junction bases not matched to a gene: 17. For the CDR3, the DNA is TGTGCCAGCAGAACAGAAACGGGACAGGGGCGGACGTACTCCTACAATGAGCAGTTCTTC. This encodes CASRTETGQGRTYSYNEQFF.

This chain uses TRBV7-2 with TRBJ2-3; 7 nucleotides match TRBD2. There are 15 residues in the CDR3. Germline-derived CDR1 and CDR2 are SGHTA and FQGNSA. V lost 5 bases, J lost 0 bases, and 5 bases stayed unmatched. The CDR3 DNA follows: TGTGCCAGCAGCCCGGAGCGGGACAGCACAGATACGCAGTATTTT. As protein: CASSPERDSTDTQYF. Variable domain in full (rest from reference TRBV7-2 and TRBJ2-3): GAGVSQSPSNKVTEKGKDVELRCDPISGHTALYWYRQSLGQGLEFLIYFQGNSAPDKSGLPSDRFSAERTGGSVSTLTIQRTQQEDSAVYLCASSPERDSTDTQYFGPGTRLTVL.

This clonotype was seen only a few times. This rearrangement joins TRBV19 to TRBJ1-5; weak D call: TRBD1 (5 bases). The germline V gene has CDR1 LNHDA and CDR2 SQIVND (reference sequence). This CDR3 region has 16 residues. Trimming took 3 bases from V and 2 from J, leaving 14 bases between them. The CDR3 sequence: CASSMFQGLGNQPQHF. CDR3 nucleotide sequence: TGTGCCAGTAGTATGTTCCAGGGTTTGGGCAATCAGCCCCAGCATTTT.

The CDR3 DNA sequence: TGCGCCAGCAGCCAAGAGGGACTAGCGGAATACAATGAGCAGTTCTTC. The encoded protein is CASSQEGLAEYNEQFF. This chain connects TRBV4-3 to TRBJ2-1; TRBD2 agrees at 11 bases. The CDR3 has 16 amino acids. V was pared by 0 bases and J by 4 bases, with 2 bases of the junction left unmatched. Germline V gives CDR1 LGHNA, CDR2 YSLEER.

There are a few counts of this clonotype. The CDR3 is CASSQRSQPQHF. The CDR3, as DNA: TGTGCCAGCAGCCAACGAAGTCAGCCCCAGCATTTT. The chain combines TRBV3-1 with TRBJ1-5; D not certain. CDR1 is LGHDT, CDR2 YNNKEL, per germline (reference sequence). This CDR3 has 12 residues. The V gene lost 2 bases and the J gene lost 6 bases, with 5 bases spanning the gap.

The gene calls are TRBV7-2 and TRBJ2-3; D perhaps matches TRBD1 (5 bases). The germline V gene encodes CDR1 SGHTA and CDR2 FQGNSA. The CDR3 extends over 16 amino acids. V lost 4 bases and J 3 bases, leaving 17 bases between the germline ends. CDR3 DNA: TGTGCCAGCAGCTCCCGTTTTAGGGGTTCAACAGATACGCAGTATTTT. Residues: CASSSRFRGSTDTQYF.

This clonotype was observed a handful of times. The chain uses TRBV12-3 or TRBV12-4 and TRBJ1-2; weak D call: TRBD1 (5 bases). V lost 3 bases and J 6 bases, leaving 11 bases between the germline ends. The CDR3 loop spans 13 amino acids. The CDR3 DNA is TGTGCCAGCAGTTTGGGGCAGACCCATGGCTACACCTTC. Translation gives CASSLGQTHGYTF.

The chain couples TRBV29-1 to TRBJ2-4; 9 bases agree with TRBD1. Losses at the gene ends were 4 bases for V and 3 bases for J; bases not matched to a gene: 7. Germline lookup yields CDR1 SQVTM and CDR2 ANQGSEA. The CDR3 is 15 amino acids. The CDR3 coding sequence is TGCAGCGTTGTTAGGACAGGGGTGATCAAAAACATTCAGTACTTC. Amino acid sequence: CSVVRTGVIKNIQYF.